A selection of T cell receptor beta chains follows, all from one sample in a study of T cell responses to AZD1222 COVID-19 vaccine. Sequencing used immunoSEQ multiplex PCR; TCRdb keeps in-frame clones, though not all of them. The sample gives roughly 120,000 clones, about 88% of which show up once; roughly 4.4% is in the top ten. The sequenced sample was peripheral blood, obtained on day 0 of AZD1222 vaccination. The receptors stem from an adult in good health. Each CDR3 is given with its conserved first and last residue. The D gene is left open where the match is weak. Not all rows give a size; the values are once, few, many and, for expanded clones, a class.

clone size	D gene	J gene	V gene	CDR3 protein	CDR3 DNA
.	.	TRBJ1-2	TRBV5-1	CASSQTTNYGYTF	TGCGCCAGCAGCCAGACCACTAACTATGGCTACACCTTC
.	TRBD1	TRBJ1-5	TRBV2	CASSETGRGGPQHF	TGTGCCAGCAGTGAGACAGGGAGGGGTGGGCCCCAGCATTTT
.	.	TRBJ1-1	TRBV12-3/TRBV12-4	CASRGRGNTEAFF	TGTGCCAGCAGGGGACGGGGTAACACTGAAGCTTTCTTT
.	TRBD1	TRBJ1-2	TRBV7-6	CASSSWTGANYGYTF	TGTGCCAGCAGCTCCTGGACAGGGGCTAACTATGGCTACACCTTC
.	.	TRBJ1-1	TRBV19	CASSVRVITEAFF	TGTGCCAGTAGCGTCAGGGTTATCACTGAAGCTTTCTTT
.	TRBD2	TRBJ2-5	TRBV14	CASSQKAGAEETQYF	TGTGCCAGCAGCCAAAAAGCGGGAGCTGAGGAGACCCAGTACTTC
.	TRBD2	TRBJ2-1	TRBV4-2	CASSQLAGGGLNEQFF	TGTGCCAGCAGCCAATTAGCGGGGGGTGGCCTTAATGAGCAGTTCTTC
.	TRBD1	TRBJ2-7	TRBV7-9	CASSYTGGSTYEQYF	TGTGCCAGCAGCTATACAGGGGGGTCGACCTACGAGCAGTACTTC
few	TRBD2	TRBJ2-1	TRBV12-5	CASRFSGSHEQFF	TGTGCTAGTAGGTTTAGCGGGAGCCATGAGCAGTTCTTC
.	.	TRBJ1-1	TRBV3-1/TRBV3-2	CASSQDYTGMNTEAFF	TGTGCCAGCAGCCAAGATTATACGGGGATGAACACTGAAGCTTTCTTT
.	TRBD1	TRBJ1-1	TRBV27	CASSLYTGDPYTEAFF	TGTGCCAGCAGTTTATACACAGGGGACCCATACACTGAAGCTTTCTTT
.	TRBD1	TRBJ2-7	TRBV5-4	CASSGGQGRSEQYF	TGTGCCAGCAGCGGGGGACAGGGCAGGAGCGAGCAGTACTTC
.	.	TRBJ1-5	TRBV28	CASSTGHQPQHF	TGTGCCAGCAGTACAGGGCATCAGCCCCAGCATTTT
once	.	TRBJ2-1	TRBV7-2	CASSLAGGPSYNEQFF	TGTGCCAGCAGCTTAGCCGGGGGGCCCTCCTACAATGAGCAGTTCTTC
.	.	TRBJ1-2	TRBV5-6	CASSSAPGYGYTF	TGTGCCAGCAGTTCGGCCCCCGGATATGGCTACACCTTC
.	TRBD1	TRBJ1-2	TRBV12-3/TRBV12-4	CASTQQGALGYTF	TGTGCCAGCACCCAGCAGGGGGCCCTCGGTTACACCTTC
once	TRBD2	TRBJ2-5	TRBV28	CASTPALAGETQYF	TGTGCCAGCACACCGGCGCTAGCGGGAGAGACCCAGTACTTC
.	.	TRBJ2-3	TRBV6-4	CASSDSAGTSDTQYF	TGTGCCAGCAGTGACTCTGCGGGCACCTCAGATACGCAGTATTTT
once	TRBD1	TRBJ1-1	TRBV5-6	CASSTRGGRGTEAFF	TGTGCCAGCAGCACCAGAGGGGGCCGCGGCACTGAAGCTTTCTTT
.	TRBD1	TRBJ2-7	TRBV11-3	CASRSGTGWDEQYF	TGTGCCAGCAGGTCCGGGACAGGGTGGGACGAGCAGTACTTC
.	.	TRBJ2-3	TRBV11-3	CASSLAAGTDTQYF	TGTGCCAGCAGCTTAGCCGCCGGCACAGATACGCAGTATTTT
.	.	TRBJ1-2	TRBV5-5	CASSLGRVGYGYTF	TGTGCCAGCAGCTTGGGTCGGGTCGGCTATGGCTACACCTTC
.	TRBD1	TRBJ1-6	TRBV18	CASSPDRANSPLHF	TGTGCCAGCTCCCCCGACAGGGCAAATTCACCCCTCCACTTT
.	.	TRBJ2-2	TRBV5-1	CASERTPNTGELFF	TGCGCCAGCGAGCGGACACCGAACACCGGGGAGCTGTTTTTT
.	.	TRBJ1-2	TRBV19	CASSMGGIYYGYTF	TGTGCCAGTAGTATGGGAGGGATTTACTATGGCTACACCTTC
.	.	TRBJ2-2	TRBV7-3	CASIPSPDRESTGELFF	TGTGCCAGCATCCCCTCCCCCGATCGAGAGTCGACCGGGGAGCTGTTTTTT
.	.	TRBJ2-3	TRBV5-3	CARSGGRGDTQYF	TGTGCCAGAAGCGGCGGGCGCGGGGATACGCAGTATTTT
.	TRBD2	TRBJ2-3	TRBV7-9	CASSSILGGKADTQYF	TGTGCCAGCAGCTCCATCCTCGGGGGGAAAGCAGATACGCAGTATTTT
.	.	TRBJ1-6	TRBV3-1/TRBV3-2	CASSQQPDSPLHF	TGTGCCAGCAGCCAACAGCCAGATTCACCCCTCCACTTT
.	.	TRBJ1-2	TRBV30	CAWSDREVYTF	TGTGCCTGGAGTGACAGGGAAGTCTACACCTTC
once	TRBD1	TRBJ2-1	TRBV19	CASSRGQAHNEQFF	TGTGCCAGTAGTCGCGGACAGGCCCACAATGAGCAGTTCTTC
.	TRBD1	TRBJ1-2	TRBV6-5	CASRKDRGNYGYTF	TGTGCCAGCAGGAAGGACAGGGGGAACTATGGCTACACCTTC
.	.	TRBJ2-7	TRBV19	CASSIQGSEQYF	TGTGCCAGTAGTATTCAGGGAAGCGAGCAGTACTTC
.	TRBD1	TRBJ2-7	TRBV7-6	CASSLGPGQGYYEQYF	TGTGCCAGCAGCTTAGGGCCGGGACAGGGATATTACGAGCAGTACTTC
.	TRBD2	TRBJ2-3	TRBV29-1	CSVQGPGLAGRTDTQYF	TGCAGCGTCCAAGGACCGGGACTAGCGGGGCGCACAGATACGCAGTATTTT
.	.	TRBJ2-3	TRBV11-3	CASSLAETINPDTQYF	TGTGCCAGCAGCTTAGCCGAAACTATTAACCCAGATACGCAGTATTTT
once	.	TRBJ1-4	TRBV29-1	CSVGGGATNEKLFF	TGCAGCGTTGGGGGGGGCGCGACTAATGAAAAACTGTTTTTT
.	TRBD1	TRBJ2-1	TRBV27	CASRTGVEQFF	TGTGCCAGCAGGACAGGGGTTGAGCAGTTCTTC
.	.	TRBJ2-5	TRBV3-1/TRBV3-2	CASSLPGGETQYF	TGTGCCAGCAGCCTCCCCGGAGGAGAGACCCAGTACTTC
.	TRBD2	TRBJ2-5	TRBV2	CASSRGGTSGSETQYF	TGTGCCAGCAGTCGGGGGGGGACTAGCGGGAGTGAGACCCAGTACTTC
.	.	TRBJ2-5	TRBV9	CASSVAGLGRRETQYF	TGTGCCAGCAGCGTAGCAGGATTGGGCAGGCGGGAGACCCAGTACTTC
.	TRBD2	TRBJ2-4	TRBV4-3	CASSQDSGGLAKNIQYF	TGCGCCAGCAGCCAAGATAGCGGGGGCCTAGCCAAAAACATTCAGTACTTC
.	.	TRBJ2-7	TRBV5-6	CASSLSGYEQYF	TGTGCCAGCAGCCTTAGCGGCTACGAGCAGTACTTC
once	.	TRBJ1-5	TRBV7-6	CASSLDAWDQPQHF	TGTGCCAGCAGCTTAGATGCTTGGGATCAGCCCCAGCATTTT
.	.	TRBJ2-1	TRBV7-3	CASSLTATGNNEQFF	TGTGCCAGCAGCTTAACTGCGACAGGAAACAATGAGCAGTTCTTC
once	TRBD1	TRBJ1-3	TRBV7-9	CASSLAGTGGNTIYF	TGTGCCAGCAGCTTAGCCGGGACAGGGGGAAACACCATATATTTT
.	.	TRBJ2-3	TRBV9	CASSVYGGPRSSSTDTQYF	TGTGCCAGCAGCGTATATGGGGGGCCAAGAAGTTCTAGCACAGATACGCAGTATTTT
.	TRBD1	TRBJ1-4	TRBV28	CASAQGGLEEKLFF	TGTGCCAGCGCGCAGGGGGGGCTAGAGGAAAAACTGTTTTTT
once	.	TRBJ2-4	TRBV7-2	CASSLAGVRNIQYF	TGTGCCAGCAGCTTAGCAGGAGTTCGGAACATTCAGTACTTC